These 18 T cell receptor beta chains were all obtained from the same sample, sequenced in a study of T cells in Graves' hyperthyroidism and ophthalmopathy. TCR beta CDR3 region amplification was performed from RNA transcripts. The primer set for the first-round RT-PCR of the TCR CDR3 was HTBI. TCRdb reprocessed the multiplex PCR reads via MiXCR and lists one record per CDR3 protein. Seen here are about 580,000 distinct CDR3 sequences, around 46% observed once, and the top ten hold around 7.7%. The sample consisted of peripheral blood or thyroid tissue (not recorded which). The receptors here all came from a woman between 18 and 29 years old with Graves' hyperthyroidism.

Comments on this clonotype: This may be a read error, as it is one base from a much larger clone. The genes are TRBV7-2 and TRBJ2-7; D remains unclear. The CDR3 runs 12 residues. The germline V gene encodes CDR1 SGHTA and CDR2 FQGNSA. CDR3 nucleotides: TGTGCCAGCAGCAACAGCTACTACGGGCAGTACTTC. It is translated as CASSNSYYGQYF.

This clonotype turned up a few times. CDR3 bases: TGTGCCAGCAGCTTAGGGGTGGGAGCTAGCACAGATACGCAGTATTTT. The encoded protein is CASSLGVGASTDTQYF. The J gene is TRBJ2-3, the V gene TRBV7-2, with a weak D call TRBD2 (5 bases). Per germline, CDR1 SGHTA and CDR2 FQGNSA. This CDR3 is built from 16 residues. The ends were cut back, 1 base at V and 0 bases at J, with 11 bases in the middle.

The chain carries TRBV24-1 and TRBJ2-2; a possible D gene is TRBD1 (6 bases). The germline V gene encodes CDR1 KGHDR and CDR2 SFDVKD. This CDR3 is built from 14 residues. The CDR3 coding sequence is TGTTCTACATCGACGGACAGAGACTATGGGGAGCTGTTTTTT. Amino acid sequence: CSTSTDRDYGELFF.

This clonotype was counted many times. The gene calls are TRBV7-9 and TRBJ1-1; D is perhaps TRBD1 (5 bases). The V gene's germline CDR1 is SEHNR and CDR2 FQNEAQ (reference sequence). CDR3 length: 15 amino acids. Trimming stripped 11 bases from V and 1 base from J, with 20 bases between. CDR3 sequence (DNA): TGTGCCGCCTTACCCTCAGGGAGAACGAACACTGAAGCTTTCTTT. It encodes CAALPSGRTNTEAFF.

At least ten counts were recorded for this clonotype. The chain combines TRBV3-1 with TRBJ2-7; a possible D gene is TRBD2 (6 bases). Germline values: CDR1 LGHDT, CDR2 YNNKEL (reference sequence). The CDR3 runs to 14 residues. The V gene lost 0 bases and the J gene lost 3 bases, with 9 bases spanning the gap. Here the CDR3 reads CASSQDRRGYEQYF. CDR3 sequence (DNA): TGTGCCAGCAGCCAAGATAGGCGGGGCTACGAGCAGTACTTC.

The chain is built from TRBV5-6 and TRBJ1-4, with D tentatively TRBD1 (5 bases). Between the trimmed V and J ends, which lost 6 bases and 0 bases, there was a span of 21 bases. Germline lookup yields CDR1 SGHDT and CDR2 YYEEEE. The CDR3 has 18 residues. The DNA for the CDR3 is TGTGCCAGCACAGACCGGGACGGGGGTGTTGCAACTAATGAAAAACTGTTTTTT. Translated: CASTDRDGGVATNEKLFF.

Concerning this clonotype itself: A junction end diverges from the germline sequence, so it may reflect a read error. The chain employs TRBV10-3 and TRBJ2-2; D might be TRBD2 (6 bases). This CDR3 contains 16 residues. CDR1 and CDR2 from the germline V gene are ENHRY and SYGVKD. The CDR3 sequence is CASSGSVAENTGELFF. Written as DNA, the CDR3 is TGTGCCAGCAGTGGCTCGGTAGCGGAGAACACCGGGGAGCTGTTTTTT.

This clonotype was recorded a few times. The gene calls are TRBV20-1 and TRBJ2-6; TRBD2 matches at 7 bases. The V gene's germline CDR1 is DFQATT and CDR2 SNEGSKA (reference sequence). The CDR3 runs 18 residues. With V trimmed by 2 bases and J by 0 bases, 10 bases remained unmatched. CDR3 sequence reads: CSARFGEGSHSGANVLTF. In DNA form, the CDR3 reads TGCAGTGCTAGATTTGGGGAGGGGTCTCACTCTGGGGCCAACGTCCTGACTTTC.

With regard to this clonotype: Since a much larger clone is just one base distant, this may be a read error. The V gene is TRBV20-1, the J gene TRBJ2-7, with D possibly being TRBD2 (6 bases). This CDR3 contains 12 residues. Germline V gene lookup returns CDR1 DFQATT and CDR2 SNEGSKA (reference sequence). Here the CDR3 reads CRPGTGPYEQYF. As DNA, the CDR3 is TGCAGACCTGGGACTGGCCCCTACGAGCAGTACTTC.

The genes are TRBV20-1 and TRBJ2-5, with 11 bases lining up with TRBD2. CDR1 and CDR2 (germline): DFQATT, SNEGSKA (reference sequence). This CDR3 has 14 amino acids. With 5 bases clipped from V and 5 bases from J, the junction kept 7 bases outside the gene matches. CDR3 bases: TGCAGTGCTCAGACTAGCGGGGCACCGGAGACCCAGTACTTC. This sequence encodes CSAQTSGAPETQYF.

This clonotype has ten or more counts. The chain joins TRBV7-3 to TRBJ1-1, with D perhaps TRBD1 (6 bases). Between the trimmed V and J ends, which lost 0 bases and 5 bases, there was a span of 10 bases. This CDR3 comprises 14 residues. CDR1 is SGHTA and CDR2 is FQGTGA in the germline V gene. In DNA form, the CDR3 reads TGTGCCAGCAGCTTAACAGGGGGAGCGACTGAAGCTTTCTTT. Translating gives CASSLTGGATEAFF.

This clonotype came up many times. The chain has TRBV11-1 and TRBJ1-3, with D unresolved. Germline values: CDR1 SGHAT, CDR2 FQDESV (reference sequence). The CDR3 runs to 15 residues. V was trimmed by 0 bases and J by 0 bases, leaving 6 bases between them. This CDR3 reads CASSLAVISGNTIYF. CDR3 DNA sequence: TGTGCCAGCAGCTTAGCGGTCATCTCTGGAAACACCATATATTTT.

This clonotype was counted ten times or more. The chain carries TRBV12-3 or TRBV12-4 and TRBJ1-1, with D tentatively TRBD1 (6 bases). Trimming stripped 0 bases from V and 5 bases from J, with 13 bases between. There are 15 residues in the CDR3. The DNA for the CDR3 is TGTGCCAGCAGTTTAGCCCTACAGGGTTGGACTGAAGCTTTCTTT. Its translation is CASSLALQGWTEAFF.

This chain links TRBV4-1 with TRBJ2-5; D is perhaps TRBD1 or TRBD2 (5 bases each). The better agreement between TRBJ2-1 and the DNA end casts doubt on the J call. Germline CDR1 MGHRA, CDR2 YSYEKL. The CDR3 has 13 amino acids. The CDR3 nucleotides are TGCGCCAGCAGCCAAATGAGGGGACATGAGCAGTTCTTC. Protein sequence: CASSQMRGHEQFF.

This clonotype was recorded a few times. The chain recombines TRBV12-3 or TRBV12-4 with TRBJ2-7; D remains unclear. With 5 bases removed from V and 7 bases from J, the gap between germline ends came to 27 bases. This CDR3 has 17 amino acids. CDR3 sequence reads: CASSPPIFEDGAWEQYF. The CDR3 nucleotides read TGTGCCAGCAGTCCCCCCATTTTTGAGGACGGTGCATGGGAGCAGTACTTC.

At least ten counts were recorded for this clonotype. V usage is TRBV9 and J usage is TRBJ1-5; the D gene is possibly TRBD1 (5 bases). The CDR3 runs to 15 residues. Germline CDR1 SGDLS, CDR2 YYNGEE. V was shortened by 0 bases and J by 6 bases, with 13 bases between the two germline ends. The CDR3 region has the DNA TGTGCCAGCAGCGTAGATGGACAAGAAGGTCAGCCCCAGCATTTT. This translates into CASSVDGQEGQPQHF. Full variable domain (rest looked up from reference TRBV9 and TRBJ1-5): DSGVTQTPKHLITATGQRVTLRCSPRSGDLSVYWYQQSLDQGLQFLIQYYNGEERAKGNILERFSAQQFPDLHSELNLSSLELGDSALYFCASSVDGQEGQPQHFGDGTRLSIL.

This clonotype was recorded many times. V and J are TRBV19 and TRBJ2-7; D not certain. Trimming pared 5 bases from V and 0 bases from J, leaving 8 bases between. Germline V gene sequence: CDR1 LNHDA, CDR2 SQIVND (reference sequence). This CDR3 has 13 residues. CDR3 residues: CASSSGVSYEQYF. Here the CDR3 DNA reads TGTGCCAGTAGTTCTGGGGTCTCCTACGAGCAGTACTTC. The full variable domain, its missing parts supplied by reference TRBV19 and TRBJ2-7, is DGGITQSPKYLFRKEGQNVTLSCEQNLNHDAMYWYRQDPGQGLRLIYYSQIVNDFQKGDIAEGYSVSREKKESFPLTVTSAQKNPTAFYLCASSSGVSYEQYFGPGTRLTVT.

V is TRBV7-9 and J is TRBJ2-3, with D possibly called TRBD1 or TRBD2 (5 bases each). CDR1 is SEHNR and CDR2 is FQNEAQ in the germline V gene (reference sequence). V lost 6 bases and J lost 2, with 15 bases in between. This CDR3 has 15 amino acids. The CDR3 is CASRRDGTYTDTQYF. The CDR3 nucleotides are TGTGCCAGCAGAAGAGACGGGACCTACACAGATACGCAGTATTTT.